Listed below are T cell receptor beta chains from one sample, sequenced in a study of blood T cell repertoires in COVID-19. TCRdb's table, derived via immunoSEQ multiplex PCR, lists solely in-frame clones and lacks some. The sample has roughly 250,000 clones; 75% to 90% are singletons. Specimen: peripheral blood. The receptor source for this set is a human donor in a cohort sampled during active COVID-19. CDR3s include the opening cysteine and the closing phenylalanine or tryptophan. Fields, in order: clone size, D gene, J gene, V gene, CDR3 DNA, CDR3 protein. D genes are given only for firm matches. Where a row states a size, it is once, few, many or the class of an expanded clone; other rows omit it.

size: .
D: .
J: TRBJ1-5
V: TRBV6-1
DNA: TGTGCCAGCAGACCCGGGGGGTCGGATCAGCCCCAGCATTTT
CDR3: CASRPGGSDQPQHF

size: .
D: .
J: TRBJ1-2
V: TRBV5-6
DNA: TGTGCCAGCAGCTCGGTAGGGGGATCTGGCTACACCTTC
CDR3: CASSSVGGSGYTF

size: few
D: TRBD2
J: TRBJ2-7
V: TRBV6-5
DNA: TGTGCCAGCAGATACCTCGGGACTAGCGGATACGAGCAGTACTTC
CDR3: CASRYLGTSGYEQYF

size: few
D: TRBD1
J: TRBJ2-7
V: TRBV29-1
DNA: TGCAGCGTGGCCGGGACAGTCAAGAATCATCGGCAGTACTTC
CDR3: CSVAGTVKNHRQYF

size: .
D: TRBD2
J: TRBJ2-7
V: TRBV7-9
DNA: TGTGCCAGCAGTTTAGGACTAGCGGTCTACGAGCAGTACTTC
CDR3: CASSLGLAVYEQYF

size: once
D: .
J: TRBJ1-1
V: TRBV10-3
DNA: TGTGCCATCAGTGCCCCTCGGGCAGGGGTTAACACTGAAGCTTTCTTT
CDR3: CAISAPRAGVNTEAFF

size: .
D: TRBD2
J: TRBJ2-2
V: TRBV3-1/TRBV3-2
DNA: TGTGCCAGCAGCCTACCGGGACTAGCGGGCTTCGGGAACACCGGGGAGCTGTTTTTT
CDR3: CASSLPGLAGFGNTGELFF

size: once
D: TRBD1
J: TRBJ1-1
V: TRBV18
DNA: TGTGCCAGCTCACCGGACAGGGGGCGGATGAACACTGAAGCTTTCTTT
CDR3: CASSPDRGRMNTEAFF

size: .
D: .
J: TRBJ1-2
V: TRBV5-6
DNA: TGTGCCAGCAGCTTGTACATTGAAGCTAACTATGGCTACACCTTC
CDR3: CASSLYIEANYGYTF

size: .
D: TRBD1
J: TRBJ1-2
V: TRBV19
DNA: TGTGCCAGTAGGCGGACAGGGATCTATGGCTACACCTTC
CDR3: CASRRTGIYGYTF

size: .
D: .
J: TRBJ1-1
V: TRBV11-3
DNA: TGTGCCAGCAGCTATAATCTAAACACTGAAGCTTTCTTT
CDR3: CASSYNLNTEAFF

size: .
D: .
J: TRBJ2-3
V: TRBV5-1
DNA: TGCGCCAGCAGCCAGTGGTACACAGATACGCAGTATTTT
CDR3: CASSQWYTDTQYF

size: once
D: TRBD1
J: TRBJ2-3
V: TRBV6-5
DNA: TGTGCCAGCAGCGCCGGGACAGGTAGCACAGATACGCAGTATTTT
CDR3: CASSAGTGSTDTQYF

size: .
D: TRBD1
J: TRBJ2-3
V: TRBV24-1
DNA: TGTGCCACCAGTGATTCGATCCCGGGACAGACTATCCTAGATACGCAGTATTTT
CDR3: CATSDSIPGQTILDTQYF

size: once
D: .
J: TRBJ1-2
V: TRBV30
DNA: TGTGCCTGGAAGGCAGGCCTTATCTATGGCTACACCTTC
CDR3: CAWKAGLIYGYTF

size: .
D: TRBD2
J: TRBJ2-1
V: TRBV24-1
DNA: TGTGCCACCAGTGATGCGGGACTAGCAGTCCATGAGCAGTTCTTC
CDR3: CATSDAGLAVHEQFF

size: .
D: .
J: TRBJ1-2
V: TRBV6-1
DNA: TGTGCCAGCAGTGAAACAGGCATCAATGGCTACACCTTC
CDR3: CASSETGINGYTF

size: once
D: .
J: TRBJ2-5
V: TRBV6-5
DNA: TGTGCCAGCAGTTACTCGGGGCTTCAAGAGACCCAGTACTTC
CDR3: CASSYSGLQETQYF

size: .
D: .
J: TRBJ2-1
V: TRBV5-4
DNA: TGTGCCAGCAGCCGGACTGGGAACCCTACAATAAATGAGCAGTTCTTC
CDR3: CASSRTGNPTINEQFF

size: .
D: .
J: TRBJ1-2
V: TRBV25-1
DNA: TGTGCCAGCAGTGGGCCTATGGGCAGCTACACCTTC
CDR3: CASSGPMGSYTF

size: .
D: TRBD2
J: TRBJ2-1
V: TRBV6-6
DNA: TGTGCCAGCAGCCCGCCTGGAGTAACTAGCGGGGGCCTCGCCTACAATGAGCAGTTCTTC
CDR3: CASSPPGVTSGGLAYNEQFF

size: few
D: .
J: TRBJ1-2
V: TRBV3-1/TRBV3-2
DNA: TGTGCCAGCAGCGAACGACAGAAAAGATACTATGGCTACACCTTC
CDR3: CASSERQKRYYGYTF

size: .
D: .
J: TRBJ1-1
V: TRBV19
DNA: TGTGCCAGTAGTCGCCTCCCCGGGGGGACTGAAGCTTTCTTT
CDR3: CASSRLPGGTEAFF

size: .
D: TRBD1
J: TRBJ1-1
V: TRBV15
DNA: TGTGCCACCAGCGGGCACAGGGGGTCTATGAACACTGAAGCTTTCTTT
CDR3: CATSGHRGSMNTEAFF

size: .
D: .
J: TRBJ1-6
V: TRBV5-5
DNA: TGTGCCAGCAGCTTGGGTCGGCTCAGGGGAATTTATTCACCCCTCCACTTT
CDR3: CASSLGRLRGIYSPLHF

size: .
D: TRBD1
J: TRBJ1-2
V: TRBV5-1
DNA: TGCGCCAGCAGACCCGCGACAGGGTCTAACTATGGCTACACCTTC
CDR3: CASRPATGSNYGYTF

size: .
D: TRBD1
J: TRBJ2-1
V: TRBV3-1/TRBV3-2
DNA: TGTGCCAGCAGACTGACAGGGAATCGGTACAATGAGCAGTTCTTC
CDR3: CASRLTGNRYNEQFF

size: .
D: TRBD2
J: TRBJ2-5
V: TRBV28
DNA: TGTGCCAGCAGTTTCGGCCTAGCGGGGGCTCGGGAGACCCAGTACTTC
CDR3: CASSFGLAGARETQYF

size: .
D: TRBD2
J: TRBJ2-7
V: TRBV5-4
DNA: TGTGCCAGCAGCCCACAAACGGGGGGAGGATCCTACGAGCAGTACTTC
CDR3: CASSPQTGGGSYEQYF

size: .
D: .
J: TRBJ1-1
V: TRBV12-3/TRBV12-4
DNA: TGTGCCAGCAGTTCTCAGGGGTGGACTGAAGCTTTCTTT
CDR3: CASSSQGWTEAFF

size: .
D: TRBD2
J: TRBJ2-7
V: TRBV5-5
DNA: TGTGCCAGCAGCTTGTCGACAAAAGCGGGACTCTCCTACGAGCAGTACTTC
CDR3: CASSLSTKAGLSYEQYF

size: few
D: .
J: TRBJ2-2
V: TRBV3-1/TRBV3-2
DNA: TGTGCCAGCAGCCAAGATACCCTAAGTAGCGGGGAGCTGTTTTTT
CDR3: CASSQDTLSSGELFF

size: .
D: .
J: TRBJ2-7
V: TRBV6-2/TRBV6-3
DNA: TGTGCCAGCAGTTACACCCTTATGAGGCAGGCGGGCGAGCAGTACTTC
CDR3: CASSYTLMRQAGEQYF

size: .
D: .
J: TRBJ2-5
V: TRBV4-3
DNA: TGCGCCAGCAGCCCCCTCTCCGCGGGCTCCCTACGGGAAGAGACCCAGTACTTC
CDR3: CASSPLSAGSLREETQYF

size: .
D: .
J: TRBJ2-4
V: TRBV18
DNA: TGTGCCAGCTCACTGCGGAAAGGCATTCAGTACTTC
CDR3: CASSLRKGIQYF

size: once
D: TRBD1
J: TRBJ2-1
V: TRBV7-9
DNA: TGTGCCAGCAGCCCTGGGACAGGTGAGCAGTTCTTC
CDR3: CASSPGTGEQFF

size: .
D: TRBD1
J: TRBJ2-7
V: TRBV4-3
DNA: TGCGCCAGCAGCCAAGATTACAGGGGACGCTCCTACGAGCAGTACTTC
CDR3: CASSQDYRGRSYEQYF

size: .
D: .
J: TRBJ1-5
V: TRBV5-5
DNA: TGTGCCAGCAGCTCACCGGGCAATCAGCCCCAGCATTTT
CDR3: CASSSPGNQPQHF

size: .
D: .
J: TRBJ2-2
V: TRBV11-3
DNA: TGTGCCAGCAGTTTAAGGGGTGTATCCGGGGAGCTGTTTTTT
CDR3: CASSLRGVSGELFF

size: .
D: .
J: TRBJ2-7
V: TRBV6-6
DNA: TGTGCCAGCACTCCTTCCGCCTACGAGCAGTACTTC
CDR3: CASTPSAYEQYF

size: .
D: .
J: TRBJ2-3
V: TRBV4-3
DNA: TGCGCCAGCAGCCAAGAGGGGGGTACGCAGTATTTT
CDR3: CASSQEGGTQYF

size: .
D: TRBD1
J: TRBJ1-6
V: TRBV9
DNA: TGTGCCAGCAGCACCGGGACAGGCCCCAATTCACCCCTCCACTTT
CDR3: CASSTGTGPNSPLHF

size: .
D: TRBD1
J: TRBJ2-1
V: TRBV10-3
DNA: TGTGCCATCAGCTTCCAGGACAGGGGAAGGGTCTTC
CDR3: CAISFQDRGRVF

size: .
D: .
J: TRBJ1-1
V: TRBV7-2
DNA: TGTGCCAGCAGCCGGGCGGCGGTCAGGGGCACTGAAGCTTTCTTT
CDR3: CASSRAAVRGTEAFF

size: .
D: TRBD2
J: TRBJ2-3
V: TRBV5-4
DNA: TGTGCCAGCAGCACGGGACTAGCGGGAGGCACAGATACGCAGTATTTT
CDR3: CASSTGLAGGTDTQYF

size: .
D: .
J: TRBJ1-1
V: TRBV6-2/TRBV6-3
DNA: TGTGCCAGCAGTAGGCGACGGGGAGAGACTGAAGCTTTCTTT
CDR3: CASSRRRGETEAFF

size: few
D: .
J: TRBJ2-5
V: TRBV7-9
DNA: TGTGCCAGCAGCTTAGCACGGGCCGGGATGGGCGAGACCCAGTACTTC
CDR3: CASSLARAGMGETQYF

size: .
D: .
J: TRBJ1-4
V: TRBV2
DNA: TGTGCCAGTCACAGGGAGACTAATGAAAAACTGTTTTTT
CDR3: CASHRETNEKLFF

size: .
D: .
J: TRBJ1-1
V: TRBV2
DNA: TGTGCCACCCTACAGGGTTTAGGAGTAGACAAAGCTTTCTTT
CDR3: CATLQGLGVDKAFF